The clone carrying this T cell receptor beta chain was counted only a few times. Its antigen is not identified. This sample stems from a study of OX40 agonist ivuxolimab in advanced cancers. A history of autoimmune disease or systemic immunosuppression excluded patients. Clones were sequenced by immunoSEQ multiplex PCR, and TCRdb holds only the in-frame ones, with some missing. This table has under 85,000 clones, around four fifths appearing once. The CDR3 extends over 11 amino acids. Trimming cost V 2 bases and J 13 bases, with 12 bases left between them. CDR1 MDHEN and CDR2 SYDVKM come from the germline V gene. Overall study results and limits: By week 6 at 0.1 to 3.0 mg/kg, blood CD4+ and CD8+ T cells had expanded clonally.

The chain combines TRBV28 with TRBJ2-7; D is uncertain. The source is an adult with an advanced solid tumor such as melanoma, head and neck, liver or kidney cancer. The sequences come from CD4+ or CD8+ T cells sorted from blood, collected in a trial of the OX40 agonist ivuxolimab. The CDR3 is CASSLGQSQYF. In nucleotides, the CDR3 is TGTGCCAGCAGTTTAGGGCAGAGCCAATACTTC.